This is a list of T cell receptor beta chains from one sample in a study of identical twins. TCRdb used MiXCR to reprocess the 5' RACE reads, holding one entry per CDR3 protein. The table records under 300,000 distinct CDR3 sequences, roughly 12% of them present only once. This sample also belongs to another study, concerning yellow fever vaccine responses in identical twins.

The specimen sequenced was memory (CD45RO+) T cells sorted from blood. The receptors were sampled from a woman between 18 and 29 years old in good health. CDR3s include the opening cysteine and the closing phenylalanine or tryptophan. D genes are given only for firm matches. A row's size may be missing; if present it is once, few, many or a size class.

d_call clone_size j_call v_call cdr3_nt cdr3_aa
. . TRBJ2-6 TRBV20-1 TGCAGTGCCCAATCCGGGCGCGGGGCCAACGTCCTGACTTTC CSAQSGRGANVLTF
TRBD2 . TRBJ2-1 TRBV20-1 TGCTGTGCTAGAGATCCCCTAGCGGGAGGGTCCTACAATGAGCAGTTCTTC CCARDPLAGGSYNEQFF
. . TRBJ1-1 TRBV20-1 TGCAGTGCTAGAGATGTAGGGAAGGACACTGAAGCTTTCTTT CSARDVGKDTEAFF
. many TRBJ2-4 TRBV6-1 TGTGCCAGCACGAGGGGCTACTATACCGACATTCAGTACTTC CASTRGYYTDIQYF
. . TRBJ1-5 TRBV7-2 TGTGCCAGCAGCCCCACAAGGAATCAGCCCCAGCATTTT CASSPTRNQPQHF
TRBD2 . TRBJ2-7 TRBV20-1 TGCAGTGCTAAAGATAGCGGGCAAAGTCCCTACGAGCAGTACTTC CSAKDSGQSPYEQYF
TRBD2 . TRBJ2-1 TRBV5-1 TGCGCCAGCAGCACAGCGGGGGGGAAGGAAAATGAGCAGTTCTTC CASSTAGGKENEQFF
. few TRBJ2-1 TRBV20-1 TGCAGTGCTAGATCTGGGAATGAGCAGTTCTTC CSARSGNEQFF
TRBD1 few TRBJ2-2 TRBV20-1 TGCAGTGCTAGAGATACGAGGACAGGGGATTCCGGGGAGCTGTTTTTT CSARDTRTGDSGELFF
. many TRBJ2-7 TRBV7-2 TGTGCCAGCAGCTTTCGGGGATACGAGCAGTACTTC CASSFRGYEQYF
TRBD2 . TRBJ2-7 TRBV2 TGTGCCAGCAGTCTCGGACCTAGCGGCGTCTACGAGCAGTACTTC CASSLGPSGVYEQYF
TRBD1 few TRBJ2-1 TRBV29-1 TGCAGCGTCGCCTCGACAGGGGGCAATGAGCAGTTCTTC CSVASTGGNEQFF
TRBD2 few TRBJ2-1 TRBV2 TGTGCCAGCAGTGTTCGGCGGGGGGTGAGTGAGCAGTTCTTC CASSVRRGVSEQFF
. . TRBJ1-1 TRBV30 TGTGCCTGGAGAACGGAGGGGGGGGAAGCTTTCTTT CAWRTEGGEAFF
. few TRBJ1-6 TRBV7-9 TGTGCCAGCAGTCCTGGGCGGGATTCACCCCTCCACTTT CASSPGRDSPLHF
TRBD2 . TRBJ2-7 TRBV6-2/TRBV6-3 TGTGCCAGCAACGGGCTAGCGGGAGGCGAGCAGTACTTC CASNGLAGGEQYF
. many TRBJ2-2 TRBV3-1 TGTGCCAGCAGCCAAGCTGGATTCACCGGGGAGCTGTTTTTT CASSQAGFTGELFF
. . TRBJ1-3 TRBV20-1 TGCAGTGCTGCAAACGAGATGAGGAACACCATATATTTT CSAANEMRNTIYF
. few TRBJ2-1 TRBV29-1 TGCAGCGTTTCCCCCGAACGGACGGAGGTTTTAGAGCAGTTCTTC CSVSPERTEVLEQFF
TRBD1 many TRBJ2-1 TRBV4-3 TGCGCCAGCAGCCAAGATAATAGACCGACAGGGGATGTTGAGCAGTTCTTC CASSQDNRPTGDVEQFF
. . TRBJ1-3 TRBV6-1 TGTGCCAGTGGTGGGATCTCTGGAAACACCATATATTTT CASGGISGNTIYF
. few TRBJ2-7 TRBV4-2 TGTGCCAGCAGCCAAGATGGGGGGTTATTCCACGAGCAGTACTTC CASSQDGGLFHEQYF
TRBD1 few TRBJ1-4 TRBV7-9 TGTGCCAGCAGCCCGGGACAGGCAGCAACTAATGAAAAACTGTTTTTT CASSPGQAATNEKLFF
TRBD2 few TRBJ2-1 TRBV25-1 TGTGCCAGCACCGGCCTAGCGGGGCCCTACAATGAGCAGTTCTTC CASTGLAGPYNEQFF
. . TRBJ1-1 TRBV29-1 TGCAGCGTTGACTTAGCGAACACTGAAGCTTTCTTT CSVDLANTEAFF
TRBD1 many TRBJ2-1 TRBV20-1 TGCAGTGCTAGACCCAGGGGGCTGCATGAGCAGTTCTTC CSARPRGLHEQFF
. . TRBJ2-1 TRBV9 TGTGCCAGCAGCGTTGGACAGTTCAACAATGAGCAGTTCTTC CASSVGQFNNEQFF
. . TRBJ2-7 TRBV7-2 TGTGCCAGCAGCCAAAGTAATCGGTACGAGCAGTACTTC CASSQSNRYEQYF
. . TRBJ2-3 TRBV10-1 TGCGCCAGCAGTGGAGGACCTTCAGGTTGGGGCACAGATACGCAGTATTTT CASSGGPSGWGTDTQYF
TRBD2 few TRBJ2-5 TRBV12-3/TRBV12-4 TGTGCCAGCAGTAGCGGGGCCCTCGGGACCCAGTACTTC CASSSGALGTQYF
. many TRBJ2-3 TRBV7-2 TGTGCCAGCAGCCCCAACGTTCAGGGAGATACGCAGTATTTT CASSPNVQGDTQYF
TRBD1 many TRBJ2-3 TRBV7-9 TGTGCCAGCAGTGGACAGGGGAGAAGCACAGATACGCAGTATTTT CASSGQGRSTDTQYF
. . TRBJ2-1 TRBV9 TGTGCCAGCAGCGTATGGTACAGCTCCTACAATGAGCTGTTCTTC CASSVWYSSYNELFF
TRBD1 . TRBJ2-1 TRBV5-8 TGTGCCAGCAGTTATCACCGGGACAGGGTGGGATACAGTGAGCAGTTCTTC CASSYHRDRVGYSEQFF
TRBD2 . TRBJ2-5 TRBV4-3 TGCGCCAGCAGCCATGGGACTAGCGGACAAGAGACCCAGTACTTC CASSHGTSGQETQYF
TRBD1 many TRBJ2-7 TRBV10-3 TGTGCCATCAGTGACGCGGGACAGGGGTCCTACGAGCAGTACTTC CAISDAGQGSYEQYF
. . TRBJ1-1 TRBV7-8 TGTGCCAGCAGCTTAATGGGGGGATGGAACACTGAAGCTTTCTTT CASSLMGGWNTEAFF
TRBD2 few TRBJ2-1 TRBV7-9 TGTGCCAGCAGCCCTCTAGCGGGAGTTAATGAGCAGTTCTTC CASSPLAGVNEQFF
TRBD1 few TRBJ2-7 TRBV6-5 TGTGCCAGCAGTTACTCCACAGGGGACGCCTACGAGCAGTACTTC CASSYSTGDAYEQYF
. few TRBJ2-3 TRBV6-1 TGTGCCAGGGGGTCGGGCCGCATTGCCGACAAAAATACGCAGTATTTT CARGSGRIADKNTQYF
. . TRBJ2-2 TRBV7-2 TGTGCCAGCAGTCAGAACGGGGAGCTGTTTTTT CASSQNGELFF
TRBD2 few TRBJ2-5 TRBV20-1 TGCAGTGCTCCCCCGGGGGGGGTAGGGGAGACCCAGTACTTC CSAPPGGVGETQYF
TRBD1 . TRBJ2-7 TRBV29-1 TGCAGCGTTGTAGGCCACAGGGGCCGAAACTCCTACGAGCAGTACTTC CSVVGHRGRNSYEQYF
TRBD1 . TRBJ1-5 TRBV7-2 TGTGCCAGCGGATACAGGGGTAATCAGCCCCAGCATTTT CASGYRGNQPQHF
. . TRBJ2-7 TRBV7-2 TGTGCCAGCAGCCTTCGCGGGCCGAATGAGCAGTACTTC CASSLRGPNEQYF
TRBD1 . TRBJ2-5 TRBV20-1 TGCAGTGCTAGAAATCAAATGGGACAGGGAACTAAAGAGACCCAGTACTTC CSARNQMGQGTKETQYF
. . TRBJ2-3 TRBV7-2 TGTGCCAGCAGCCTAATGGGGGACCGGCAGTATTTT CASSLMGDRQYF
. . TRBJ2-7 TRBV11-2 TGTGCCAGCAGCTACCTCTGGCGTAAAGACTACGAGCAGTACTTC CASSYLWRKDYEQYF
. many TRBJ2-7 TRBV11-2 TGTGCCAGCAGCATACAGACCTACGAGCAGTACTTC CASSIQTYEQYF
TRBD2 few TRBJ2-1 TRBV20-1 TGCAGTGCTTACCCTACTAGCGGGGGCTACAATGAGCAGTTCTTC CSAYPTSGGYNEQFF
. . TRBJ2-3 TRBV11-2 TGTGCCAGCAGCTTAGGGGCTCGACTAAATACGCAGTATTTT CASSLGARLNTQYF
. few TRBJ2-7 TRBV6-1 TGTGCCAGCATCCTAAACCCACAGGGCTCAGGGTACGAGCAGTACTTC CASILNPQGSGYEQYF
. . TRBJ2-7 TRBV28 TGTGCCAGCAGTGTCCTAAAAACACACGAGCAGTACTTC CASSVLKTHEQYF
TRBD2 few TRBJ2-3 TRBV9 TGTGCCAGCAGCCCACGAGTCGGGCGGGGGGACACAGATACGCAGTATTTT CASSPRVGRGDTDTQYF